One TCR beta chain is described in this entry. This sample was taken from a study of T cell changes during pregnancy in multiple sclerosis. Measured with immunoSEQ multiplex PCR; TCRdb has only the in-frame clones, and not every one. This table holds about 44,000 clones, around 96% found once. This CDR3 has 14 amino acids. Per the germline V gene, CDR1 is MNHNY and CDR2 is SVGAGI (reference sequence). Trimming removed 4 bases from V and 9 bases from J; junction bases left unmatched: 10. This rearrangement joins TRBV6-6 to TRBJ2-7, with TRBD1 matching over 9 bases. Sequences were derived from peripheral blood, sampled in the second trimester of pregnancy. The clonotype originates from a female donor with multiple sclerosis, enrolled in a pregnancy study. CDR3 sequence: CASSSGTGRSWQYF. In nucleotides, the CDR3 is TGTGCCAGCAGTTCCGGGACAGGGAGAAGTTGGCAGTACTTC.